This T cell receptor (beta chain) was captured in a study of identical twins. One entry per CDR3 protein results from TCRdb running MiXCR on the 5' RACE reads. The sample contains hundreds of thousands of distinct CDR3 sequences, approximately 8% of which appear only once. V lost 4 bases to trimming and J lost 2 bases; unmatched junction nucleotides: 5. Per the germline V gene, CDR1 is SQVTM and CDR2 is ANQGSEA. The CDR3 runs to 13 residues. This clonotype came up many times. The same specimen was also included in a second study, on yellow fever vaccine responses in identical twins.

The chain couples TRBV29-1 to TRBJ2-7, with 7 bases aligning to TRBD2. The sequencing sample was made of CD8+ T cells sorted from blood. This clonotype was sampled from a young woman in good health. CDR3 nucleotides: TGCAGCGTTGTGTGGGGGGGGACCTACGAGCAGTACTTC. This gives the protein CSVVWGGTYEQYF.